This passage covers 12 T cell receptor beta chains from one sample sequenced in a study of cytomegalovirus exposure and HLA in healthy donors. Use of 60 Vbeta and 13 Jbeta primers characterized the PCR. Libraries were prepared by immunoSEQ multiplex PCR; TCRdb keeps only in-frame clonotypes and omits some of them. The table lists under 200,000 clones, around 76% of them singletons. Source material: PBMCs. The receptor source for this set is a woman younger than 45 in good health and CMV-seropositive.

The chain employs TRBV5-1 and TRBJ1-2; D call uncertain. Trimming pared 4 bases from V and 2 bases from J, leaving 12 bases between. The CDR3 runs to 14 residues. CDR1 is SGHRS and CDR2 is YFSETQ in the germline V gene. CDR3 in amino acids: CASSKGDSNYGYTF. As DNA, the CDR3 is TGCGCCAGCAGCAAGGGAGATTCCAACTATGGCTACACCTTC.

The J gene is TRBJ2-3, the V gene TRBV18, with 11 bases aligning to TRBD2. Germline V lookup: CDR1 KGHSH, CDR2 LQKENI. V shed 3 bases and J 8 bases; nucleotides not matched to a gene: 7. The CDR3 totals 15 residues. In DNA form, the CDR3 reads TGTGCCAGCTCACCGAATAGCGGGAGGGCCGGTACGCAGTATTTT. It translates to CASSPNSGRAGTQYF.

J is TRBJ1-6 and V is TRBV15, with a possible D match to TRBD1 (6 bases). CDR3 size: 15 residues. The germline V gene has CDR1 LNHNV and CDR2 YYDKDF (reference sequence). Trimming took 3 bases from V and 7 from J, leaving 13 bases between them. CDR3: CATSRQGQVNSPLHF. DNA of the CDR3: TGTGCCACCAGCAGGCAGGGACAAGTGAATTCACCCCTCCACTTT.

This CDR3 is CAISSTSGGSATDTQYF. Here the CDR3 DNA reads TGTGCCATCAGTTCGACTAGCGGGGGTTCGGCGACAGATACGCAGTATTTT. The chain recombines TRBV10-3 with TRBJ2-3; TRBD2 agrees at 12 bases. V lost 5 bases to trimming and J lost 3 bases; unmatched junction nucleotides: 9. Germline assignment: CDR1 ENHRY and CDR2 SYGVKD. The CDR3 spans 17 residues.

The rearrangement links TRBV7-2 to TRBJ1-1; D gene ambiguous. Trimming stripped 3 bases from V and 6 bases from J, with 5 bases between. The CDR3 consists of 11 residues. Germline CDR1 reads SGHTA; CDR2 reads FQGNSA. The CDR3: CASSFLSEAFF. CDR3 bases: TGTGCCAGCAGCTTCCTGTCTGAAGCTTTCTTT.

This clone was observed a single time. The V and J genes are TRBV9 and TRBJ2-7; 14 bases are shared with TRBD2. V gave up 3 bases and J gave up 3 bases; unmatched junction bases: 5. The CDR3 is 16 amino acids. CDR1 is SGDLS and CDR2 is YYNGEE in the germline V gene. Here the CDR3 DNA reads TGTGCCAGCAGCGCAAGACTAGCGGGAGGGCTCTACGAGCAGTACTTC. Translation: CASSARLAGGLYEQYF.

CDR3: CASTKGGRNTEAFF. As DNA, the CDR3 is TGTGCCAGCACAAAGGGCGGGAGGAACACTGAAGCTTTCTTT. The V gene is TRBV6-5, the J gene TRBJ1-1; D call uncertain. V was shortened by 7 bases and J by 1 base, with 13 bases between the two germline ends. CDR3 length equals 14 residues. Germline CDR1 is MNHEY and CDR2 is SVGAGI.

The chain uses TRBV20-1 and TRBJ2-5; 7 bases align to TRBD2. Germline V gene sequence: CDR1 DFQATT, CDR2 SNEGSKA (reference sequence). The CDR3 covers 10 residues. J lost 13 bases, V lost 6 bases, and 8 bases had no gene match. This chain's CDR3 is CSAMREKSYF. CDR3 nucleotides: TGCAGTGCAATGCGGGAGAAGTCGTACTTC.

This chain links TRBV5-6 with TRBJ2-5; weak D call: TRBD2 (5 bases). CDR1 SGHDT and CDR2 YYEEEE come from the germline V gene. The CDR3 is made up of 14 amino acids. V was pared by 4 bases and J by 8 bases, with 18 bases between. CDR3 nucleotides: TGTGCCAGCAGCGAAGAGGCGGGCCGATTTACCCAGTACTTC. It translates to CASSEEAGRFTQYF.

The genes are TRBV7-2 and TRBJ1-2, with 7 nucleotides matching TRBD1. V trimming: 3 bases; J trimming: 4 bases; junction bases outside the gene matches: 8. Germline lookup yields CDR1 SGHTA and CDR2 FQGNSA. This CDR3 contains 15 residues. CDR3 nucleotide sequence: TGTGCCAGCAGCTTTTCGACAGGGTCAGGCTATGGCTACACCTTC. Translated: CASSFSTGSGYGYTF.

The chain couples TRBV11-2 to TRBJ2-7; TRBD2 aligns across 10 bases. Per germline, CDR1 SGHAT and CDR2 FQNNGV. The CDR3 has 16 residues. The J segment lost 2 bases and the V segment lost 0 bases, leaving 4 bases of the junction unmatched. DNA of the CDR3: TGTGCCAGCAGCTTAGAAGGTAGCGGGAGGCCCTACGAGCAGTACTTC. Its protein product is CASSLEGSGRPYEQYF.

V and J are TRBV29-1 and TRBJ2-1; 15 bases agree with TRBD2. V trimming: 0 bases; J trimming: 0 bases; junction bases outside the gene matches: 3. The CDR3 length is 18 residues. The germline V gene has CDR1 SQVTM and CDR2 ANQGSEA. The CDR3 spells CSVEDEGLAGGSYNEQFF. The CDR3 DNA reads TGCAGCGTTGAAGATGAGGGACTAGCGGGAGGCTCCTACAATGAGCAGTTCTTC.